Below are 27 T cell receptor beta chains sequenced from a single sample in a study of cytomegalovirus exposure and HLA in healthy donors. The PCR used 60 Vbeta and 13 Jbeta primers. The data were produced by immunoSEQ multiplex PCR, yet TCRdb's version contains in-frame clones alone and is incomplete. The sample includes around 210,000 clones, 80% to 90% of them seen just once. The sample was PBMCs. Receptors originate from a girl aged 2 to 9 in good health and CMV-seronegative.

This chain joins TRBV18 and TRBJ2-1, with TRBD1 as a possible D gene (5 bases). Germline V gene sequence: CDR1 KGHSH, CDR2 LQKENI. This CDR3 is built from 15 residues. Between the trimmed V and J ends, which lost 3 bases and 2 bases, there was a span of 11 bases. The CDR3 bases are TGTGCCAGCTCACCCCAAACAGGTCCCTACAATGAGCAGTTCTTC. This translates into CASSPQTGPYNEQFF.

This rearrangement joins TRBV30 to TRBJ2-5; the D gene is possibly TRBD2 (6 bases). The length of the CDR3 is 13 residues. CDR1 and CDR2 from the germline V gene are GTSNPN and SVGIG (reference sequence). Trimming cost V 5 bases and J 4 bases, with 14 bases left between them. CDR3 nucleotide sequence: TGTGCCTGGTCCCGGGACTCAAGAGAGACCCAGTACTTC. Translation: CAWSRDSRETQYF.

This clone was seen only a few times. The chain couples TRBV5-1 to TRBJ2-7, with D possibly being TRBD1 (7 bases). Germline-derived CDR1 and CDR2 are SGHRS and YFSETQ. V was pared by 1 base and J by 4 bases, with 15 bases between. CDR3 length: 15 residues. The CDR3 reads CASSLYPGGLYEQYF. The CDR3 DNA reads TGCGCCAGCAGCTTGTATCCAGGGGGGTTGTACGAGCAGTACTTC.

The CDR3 DNA reads as TGTGCCACGCGGACTAGCGGGAGAAGCGAGCAGTACTTC. This gives the protein CATRTSGRSEQYF. This rearrangement joins TRBV19 to TRBJ2-7; 13 nucleotides match TRBD2. Germline V gives CDR1 LNHDA, CDR2 SQIVND (reference sequence). The CDR3 is 13 residues long. V was clipped by 10 bases and J by 6 bases; unmatched bases: 6.

The chain is built from TRBV5-1 and TRBJ2-7, with 12 bases fitting TRBD2. This CDR3 contains 19 residues. V was clipped by 0 bases and J by 3 bases; unmatched bases: 13. CDR1 and CDR2 (germline): SGHRS, YFSETQ. CDR3 residues: CASSLEGLTRLAGVYEQYF. CDR3 coding DNA: TGCGCCAGCAGCTTGGAGGGACTTACCCGACTAGCGGGAGTCTACGAGCAGTACTTC.

The gene calls are TRBV27 and TRBJ1-2, with unresolved D. The V end lost 6 bases, the J end lost 4 bases, and 9 bases lay between the germline ends. From germline, CDR1 is MNHEY and CDR2 SMNVEV (reference sequence). The CDR3 consists of 12 residues. The DNA of the CDR3 is TGTGCCAGCAGAGAGGATTCCTATGGCTACACCTTC. Protein sequence: CASREDSYGYTF.

Comment on this clone: This specimen includes other DNA sequences encoding the same CDR3. V gene TRBV7-2 combines with J gene TRBJ1-1; D gene unclear. The CDR3 has 13 residues. Germline CDR1 and CDR2: SGHTA and FQGNSA. With 1 base removed from V and 1 base from J, the gap between germline ends came to 4 bases. The CDR3 sequence is CASSLGRNTEAFF. The DNA of the CDR3 is TGTGCCAGCAGCTTAGGTCGGAACACTGAAGCTTTCTTT. The full variable domain, in which reference TRBV7-2 and TRBJ1-1 provide the parts outside the CDR3, is GAGVSQSPSNKVTEKGKDVELRCDPISGHTALYWYRQSLGQGLEFLIYFQGNSAPDKSGLPSDRFSAERTGGSVSTLTIQRTQQEDSAVYLCASSLGRNTEAFFGQGTRLTVV.

The chain links TRBV10-3 to TRBJ2-1; no firm D call. The ends were cut back, 3 bases at V and 9 bases at J, with 12 bases in the middle. CDR3 length equals 13 residues. Per germline, CDR1 ENHRY and CDR2 SYGVKD. CDR3 in amino acids: CAISDNRVAEQFF. DNA for the CDR3: TGTGCCATCAGTGATAACCGGGTGGCTGAGCAGTTCTTC.

The chain recombines TRBV5-1 with TRBJ2-2; D perhaps matches TRBD2 (5 bases). The germline V and J ends were trimmed by 2 bases and 7 bases, with 6 bases remaining between them. This CDR3 region has 12 residues. Per the germline V gene, CDR1 is SGHRS and CDR2 is YFSETQ. The CDR3 DNA reads as TGCGCCAGCAGCTTTGGAGGCGGGGAGCTGTTTTTT. Amino acids: CASSFGGGELFF. Full variable domain (missing parts from reference TRBV5-1 and TRBJ2-2): KAGVTQTPRYLIKTRGQQVTLSCSPISGHRSVSWYQQTPGQGLQFLFEYFSETQRNKGNFPGRFSGRQFSNSRSEMNVSTLELGDSALYLCASSFGGGELFFGEGSRLTVL.

This clone was picked up one time. The chain recombines TRBV16 with TRBJ2-7; D unresolved. V lost 5 bases and J lost 4, with 9 bases in between. This CDR3 has 12 amino acids. Germline-derived CDR1 and CDR2 are KGHSY and FQNENV. The CDR3 protein is CASSKNSYEQYF. Here the CDR3 DNA reads TGTGCCAGCAGCAAGAACAGTTACGAGCAGTACTTC.

The rearrangement joins TRBV6-5 to TRBJ2-6; unclear D gene. This CDR3 spans 16 amino acids. Germline CDR1 is MNHEY and CDR2 is SVGAGI. V was trimmed by 2 bases and J by 0 bases, leaving 8 bases between them. The CDR3 here is CASSYRRSSGANVLTF. The CDR3 DNA sequence: TGTGCCAGCAGTTACCGCAGATCCTCTGGGGCCAACGTCCTGACTTTC.

This clone was seen more than once but under ten times. At the DNA level, this CDR3 is encoded by other sequences in the same sample as well. The chain couples TRBV19 to TRBJ2-5; 11 positions agree with TRBD1. Trimming at V came to 3 bases and at J to 5 bases, leaving 5 bases not matched to a gene. The CDR3 has 15 residues. Germline V CDR1 and CDR2: LNHDA, SQIVND (reference sequence). The CDR3, as DNA: TGTGCCAGTAGTATCGGACAGGGGGCACGGGAGACCCAGTACTTC. Translation gives CASSIGQGARETQYF. The full variable domain, completed using reference TRBV19 and TRBJ2-5, is DGGITQSPKYLFRKEGQNVTLSCEQNLNHDAMYWYRQDPGQGLRLIYYSQIVNDFQKGDIAEGYSVSREKKESFPLTVTSAQKNPTAFYLCASSIGQGARETQYFGPGTRLLVL.

V and J are TRBV11-3 and TRBJ2-3; 9 nucleotides match TRBD2. CDR1 is SGHNT, CDR2 YENEEA, per germline. This CDR3 has 12 residues. The V gene end was trimmed by 11 bases and the J gene end by 5 bases; junction bases not matched to a gene: 5. The CDR3 is CAVEAGGDTQYF. The CDR3 DNA is TGTGCCGTAGAAGCGGGGGGAGATACGCAGTATTTT.

This chain links TRBV4-1 with TRBJ1-5; D remains unclear. Germline lookup yields CDR1 MGHRA and CDR2 YSYEKL. Trimming cost V 4 bases and J 6 bases, with 10 bases left between them. This CDR3 region has 13 residues. CDR3: CASSLEVRQPQHF. The DNA of the CDR3 is TGCGCCAGCAGCCTAGAAGTGCGTCAGCCCCAGCATTTT.

This rearrangement joins TRBV28 to TRBJ1-3, with D uncertain. V was trimmed by 0 bases and J by 2 bases, leaving 5 bases between them. CDR3 length equals 14 residues. Germline CDR1 reads MDHEN; CDR2 reads SYDVKM. CDR3 bases: TGTGCCAGCAGTTTATGGGGAGCTGGAAACACCATATATTTT. This encodes CASSLWGAGNTIYF.

The J gene is TRBJ2-2, the V gene TRBV30; 7 bases agree with TRBD2. CDR1 is GTSNPN and CDR2 is SVGIG in the germline V gene (reference sequence). The CDR3 contains 13 residues. J lost 6 bases, V lost 0 bases, and 1 base had no gene match. CDR3 sequence: CAWSVGLAGELFF. Written as DNA, the CDR3 is TGTGCCTGGAGTGTAGGACTAGCCGGGGAGCTGTTTTTT.

This sequence joins TRBV6-1 and TRBJ2-2, with D perhaps TRBD2 (6 bases). Germline-derived CDR1 and CDR2 are MNHNS and SASEGT. Trimming stripped 6 bases from V and 3 bases from J, with 11 bases between. The CDR3 length is 14 residues. CDR3: CASRDYPYTGELFF. The CDR3, as DNA: TGTGCCAGCAGGGACTACCCTTACACCGGGGAGCTGTTTTTT.

V and J are TRBV6-6 and TRBJ2-1; TRBD1 matches at 8 bases. The trim removed 6 bases at V and 2 bases at J, leaving 9 bases unmatched. This CDR3 region has 16 residues. Germline V gives CDR1 MNHNY, CDR2 SVGAGI (reference sequence). DNA for the CDR3: TGTGCCAGCAGGGCAGAACCGGGACAGGCCTACAATGAGCAGTTCTTC. Translating gives CASRAEPGQAYNEQFF.

This chain connects TRBV27 to TRBJ2-5, with 9 bases that match TRBD2. The J call may be in error: the DNA end matches TRBJ2-7 better. The CDR3 totals 15 residues. CDR1 MNHEY and CDR2 SMNVEV come from the germline V gene (reference sequence). The CDR3, as DNA: TGTGCCAGCAGTTTAGTCGGCGGGAGGGCCTACGAGCAGTACTTC. This codes for CASSLVGGRAYEQYF.

This CDR3 reads CASTMSASGTYEQYF. As DNA, the CDR3 is TGTGCCAGTACCATGTCGGCTAGCGGGACCTACGAGCAGTACTTC. This chain uses TRBV19 with TRBJ2-7, with 9 bases that match TRBD2. Germline V lookup: CDR1 LNHDA, CDR2 SQIVND (reference sequence). The CDR3 runs to 15 residues. After removal of 7 bases from V and 2 bases from J, the junction contained 9 bases not matched to a gene. Combining the CDR3 with reference TRBV19 and TRBJ2-7 gives the whole variable domain DGGITQSPKYLFRKEGQNVTLSCEQNLNHDAMYWYRQDPGQGLRLIYYSQIVNDFQKGDIAEGYSVSREKKESFPLTVTSAQKNPTAFYLCASTMSASGTYEQYFGPGTRLTVT.

This chain uses TRBV7-6 with TRBJ2-1; 11 bases fit TRBD2. Looked up from germline, CDR1 is SGHVS and CDR2 is FNYEAQ. The CDR3 loop spans 16 amino acids. V shed 1 base, J shed 8 bases, and the junction held 7 bases outside the gene matches. CDR3 protein: CASSLGPLAGGDEQFF. The CDR3 nucleotides are TGTGCCAGCAGCTTAGGGCCCCTAGCGGGGGGAGATGAGCAGTTCTTC.

V gene TRBV7-9 combines with J gene TRBJ2-2; TRBD2 matches 7 bases. The germline V gene encodes CDR1 SEHNR and CDR2 FQNEAQ (reference sequence). This CDR3 has 18 amino acids. J gave up 5 bases and V 2 bases, and 14 bases lay outside the gene matches. The CDR3 loop is CASSLKGRSGGRTGELFF. The CDR3 bases are TGTGCCAGCAGCTTAAAAGGGCGGTCGGGGGGACGAACCGGGGAGCTGTTTTTT. Supplemented by reference TRBV7-9 and TRBJ2-2, the full variable domain reads DTGVSQNPRHKITKRGQNVTFRCDPISEHNRLYWYRQTLGQGPEFLTYFQNEAQLEKSRLLSDRFSAERPKGSFSTLEIQRTEQGDSAMYLCASSLKGRSGGRTGELFFGEGSRLTVL.

The chain employs TRBV7-9 and TRBJ2-5, with a possible D match to TRBD2 (6 bases). The CDR3 runs 13 residues. The germline V gene has CDR1 SEHNR and CDR2 FQNEAQ (reference sequence). Trimming took 2 bases from V and 4 from J, leaving 8 bases between them. Written as DNA, the CDR3 is TGTGCCAGCAGCTTATGGGGAGGAGAGACCCAGTACTTC. Encoded protein: CASSLWGGETQYF.

The gene calls are TRBV30 and TRBJ2-3; D perhaps matches TRBD2 (7 bases). The ends were cut back, 0 bases at V and 1 base at J, with 11 bases in the middle. The CDR3 totals 15 residues. CDR1 GTSNPN and CDR2 SVGIG come from the germline V gene (reference sequence). The CDR3 nucleotides are TGTGCCTGGAGTGTACTAGGGGGGGGCACAGATACGCAGTATTTT. Amino acid sequence: CAWSVLGGGTDTQYF.

The chain is built from TRBV19 and TRBJ1-2, with 7 bases fitting TRBD1. The CDR3 is 14 residues long. Unmatched junction bases numbered 12, after V lost 7 bases and J lost 7 bases. Germline-derived CDR1 and CDR2 are LNHDA and SQIVND (reference sequence). CDR3 nucleotide sequence: TGTGCCAGTAATCGAGGCAGGGGGATCGGTGGCTACACCTTC. This gives the protein CASNRGRGIGGYTF.

The sample holds one count of this clone. The genes are TRBV11-2 and TRBJ1-5; TRBD1 might be the D (5 bases). Germline CDR1 SGHAT, CDR2 FQNNGV. Trimming stripped 0 bases from V and 4 bases from J, with 10 bases between. This CDR3 is 15 amino acids long. CDR3 sequence: CASSLDQGGNQPQHF. The CDR3 DNA is TGTGCCAGCAGCTTAGATCAGGGCGGAAATCAGCCCCAGCATTTT.

The CDR3 spells CASSRHDSRGNTIYF. The CDR3 coding sequence is TGTGCCAGCAGCAGGCATGATTCCCGTGGAAACACCATATATTTT. V and J are TRBV21-1 and TRBJ1-3; the table's D call, TRBD1, was not checked against the DNA. TRBV21-1 has pseudogene status. This CDR3 region has 15 residues.